This TCR beta chain is drawn from a study of blood T cells in healthy people across ages. A note on this clonotype: The antigen remains unidentified.

The study, taken as a whole, reports: The unknown donor CMV status may have confounded expanded clonotype changes.

Drawn from each donor were ten milliliters of peripheral blood. For the second PCR, which ran for about 7 to 11 cycles, a sample-barcoded 5' primer and a J-beta primer mix were used. TCRdb recomputed calls from the 5' RACE reads with MiXCR, one row per CDR3 protein. The table lists 1.5 million to 2 million distinct CDR3 sequences, 28% of them singletons. The receptor was derived from a woman aged 25 to 39 in good health. The sequencing input was blood.

The CDR3 loop is CSAREGSRQPQHF. CDR3 DNA: TGCAGTGCTAGAGAGGGTAGTCGCCAGCCCCAGCATTTT. The chain links TRBV20-1 to TRBJ1-5; D is unclear. The V end lost 0 bases, the J end lost 7 bases, and 10 bases lay between the germline ends. The CDR3 has 13 residues. Germline lookup yields CDR1 DFQATT and CDR2 SNEGSKA (reference sequence).